The sequence of this TCR beta chain was determined in a study of PD-1 blockade in classical Hodgkin lymphoma. Study outcomes and limitations: Complete responders matched newly diagnosed patients in baseline diversity. Significantly greater TCR diversity emerged by C4D1 in CD4+ cells but not CD8+ cells.

The assay was immunoSEQ multiplex PCR, and TCRdb's table has in-frame clones only and misses some. The sample has roughly 150,000 clones, nearly 80% seen once; the top ten hold about 9.2%. CDR1 is MNHNY, CDR2 SVGAGI, per germline (reference sequence). This CDR3 contains 15 residues. V lost 7 bases to trimming and J lost 2 bases, with 18 bases between them. Concerning this clone itself: Its antigen remains unknown.

There was relapse after autologous stem cell transplantation in every patient, and there was variation in brentuximab vedotin exposure. The source material was peripheral blood mononuclear cells (PBMCs), sampled before the second cycle of nivolumab. The chain recombines TRBV6-6 with TRBJ2-7; a possible D gene is TRBD1 (6 bases). This clonotype was sampled from a human donor with classical Hodgkin lymphoma. CDR3: CASTYSEGQPYEQYF. Written as DNA, the CDR3 is TGTGCCAGCACCTATTCTGAAGGACAGCCCTACGAGCAGTACTTC.